The rows below give T cell receptor beta chains drawn from one sample of a study of shared clonotypes between healthy human individuals. The table came from immunoSEQ multiplex PCR; TCRdb's copy has only in-frame clones and leaves some out. This sample has roughly 2.1 million clones; 85% to 95% occur once, and the top ten carry roughly 1.7%. The sample consisted of naive CD8+ T cells from PBMCs. Receptors originate from a man aged 18-30 years in good health. Some clones in this sample may be carry-over from other donors' samples. The CDR3 runs from the conserved cysteine through the conserved F or W. The D gene is left open where the match is weak. The size field is filled for only some rows; it gives once, few, many or a size class.

V gene: TRBV28; D gene: TRBD1; J gene: TRBJ2-7; clone size: .; CDR3 length: 16; CDR3 protein: CASSKSRGQGLYEQYF; CDR3 DNA: TGTGCCAGCAGCAAATCAAGGGGGCAGGGGCTCTACGAGCAGTACTTC
V gene: TRBV6-1; D gene: TRBD2; J gene: TRBJ2-7; clone size: .; CDR3 length: 16; CDR3 protein: CASSVSASGSGYEQYF; CDR3 DNA: TGTGCCAGCAGTGTCTCGGCTAGCGGGAGTGGTTACGAGCAGTACTTC
V gene: TRBV27; D gene: TRBD2; J gene: TRBJ2-7; clone size: .; CDR3 length: 13; CDR3 protein: CASGAGVLYEQYF; CDR3 DNA: TGTGCCTCCGGGGCGGGGGTGTTATACGAGCAGTACTTC
V gene: TRBV9; D gene: TRBD2; J gene: TRBJ2-3; clone size: .; CDR3 length: 16; CDR3 protein: CASSAGLAGEGDTQYF; CDR3 DNA: TGTGCCAGCAGCGCGGGACTAGCGGGAGAGGGAGATACGCAGTATTTT
V gene: TRBV7-9; D gene: TRBD2; J gene: TRBJ2-1; clone size: .; CDR3 length: 16; CDR3 protein: CASSELAGGPYNEQFF; CDR3 DNA: TGTGCCAGCAGCGAACTAGCGGGAGGGCCCTACAATGAGCAGTTCTTC
V gene: TRBV6-5; D gene: .; J gene: TRBJ1-1; clone size: .; CDR3 length: 15; CDR3 protein: CASSYSQGGNTEAFF; CDR3 DNA: TGTGCCAGCAGTTACTCACAGGGCGGGAACACTGAAGCTTTCTTT
V gene: TRBV28; D gene: .; J gene: TRBJ2-1; clone size: .; CDR3 length: 14; CDR3 protein: CATSLGGEVDEQFF; CDR3 DNA: TGTGCCACCTCGTTAGGGGGAGAGGTCGATGAGCAGTTCTTC
V gene: TRBV27; D gene: .; J gene: TRBJ1-5; clone size: .; CDR3 length: 17; CDR3 protein: CASSLIGHQYSNQPQHF; CDR3 DNA: TGTGCCAGCAGTTTAATCGGACACCAGTATAGCAATCAGCCCCAGCATTTT
V gene: TRBV10-3; D gene: TRBD1; J gene: TRBJ1-1; clone size: .; CDR3 length: 13; CDR3 protein: CATGQGMNTEAFF; CDR3 DNA: TGTGCCACAGGACAGGGTATGAACACTGAAGCTTTCTTT
V gene: TRBV5-1; D gene: .; J gene: TRBJ1-1; clone size: .; CDR3 length: 14; CDR3 protein: CASRTFRANTEAFF; CDR3 DNA: TGCGCCAGCAGAACCTTTCGGGCGAACACTGAAGCTTTCTTT
V gene: TRBV29-1; D gene: TRBD1; J gene: TRBJ1-1; clone size: .; CDR3 length: 15; CDR3 protein: CSVVGTGVFWTEAFF; CDR3 DNA: TGCAGCGTGGTGGGGACAGGGGTATTTTGGACTGAAGCTTTCTTT
V gene: TRBV6-1; D gene: .; J gene: TRBJ2-2; clone size: .; CDR3 length: 15; CDR3 protein: CASSEGTTLGGELFF; CDR3 DNA: TGTGCCAGCAGTGAAGGGACTACCCTCGGCGGGGAGCTGTTTTTT
V gene: TRBV29-1; D gene: .; J gene: TRBJ2-3; clone size: .; CDR3 length: 16; CDR3 protein: CSVEKGQGRRTDTQYF; CDR3 DNA: TGCAGCGTTGAAAAAGGCCAGGGGAGGAGGACAGATACGCAGTATTTT
V gene: TRBV7-9; D gene: .; J gene: TRBJ2-3; clone size: once; CDR3 length: 16; CDR3 protein: CASSLLAAPSTDTQYF; CDR3 DNA: TGTGCCAGCAGCTTATTGGCAGCGCCTAGCACAGATACGCAGTATTTT
V gene: TRBV5-4; D gene: .; J gene: TRBJ1-1; clone size: few; CDR3 length: 15; CDR3 protein: CASSLVQGSNTEAFF; CDR3 DNA: TGTGCCAGCAGCTTGGTTCAGGGATCGAACACTGAAGCTTTCTTT
V gene: TRBV7-8; D gene: .; J gene: TRBJ2-1; clone size: .; CDR3 length: 15; CDR3 protein: CASSPLSSSYNEQFF; CDR3 DNA: TGTGCCAGCAGCCCCCTGTCCAGCTCCTACAATGAGCAGTTCTTC
V gene: TRBV4-2; D gene: TRBD2; J gene: TRBJ2-1; clone size: once; CDR3 length: 16; CDR3 protein: CASSYGRVAVYNEQFF; CDR3 DNA: TGTGCCAGCAGCTATGGGAGGGTAGCGGTTTACAATGAGCAGTTCTTC
V gene: TRBV12-2; D gene: .; J gene: TRBJ2-7; clone size: .; CDR3 length: 15; CDR3 protein: CASRLAGLADYEQYF; CDR3 DNA: TGTGCAAGTCGCTTAGCGGGACTAGCAGACTACGAGCAGTACTTC
V gene: TRBV5-1; D gene: .; J gene: TRBJ2-1; clone size: .; CDR3 length: 14; CDR3 protein: CASSLAGTQREQFF; CDR3 DNA: TGCGCCAGCAGCTTGGCCGGAACCCAGAGGGAGCAGTTCTTC
V gene: TRBV18; D gene: .; J gene: TRBJ2-2; clone size: .; CDR3 length: 16; CDR3 protein: CASSQSNPLRTGELFF; CDR3 DNA: TGTGCCAGCTCACAGAGTAACCCTTTACGCACCGGGGAGCTGTTTTTT
V gene: TRBV28; D gene: .; J gene: TRBJ2-7; clone size: .; CDR3 length: 12; CDR3 protein: CASSRGPREQYF; CDR3 DNA: TGTGCCAGCAGTCGGGGACCCCGCGAGCAGTACTTC
V gene: TRBV28; D gene: .; J gene: TRBJ2-7; clone size: .; CDR3 length: 11; CDR3 protein: CASTSGLEQYF; CDR3 DNA: TGTGCCAGCACCTCCGGCCTGGAGCAGTACTTC
V gene: TRBV9; D gene: .; J gene: TRBJ2-3; clone size: .; CDR3 length: 16; CDR3 protein: CASSVSHRDKTDTQYF; CDR3 DNA: TGTGCCAGCAGCGTTTCCCACCGGGACAAGACAGATACGCAGTATTTT
V gene: TRBV6-5; D gene: .; J gene: TRBJ1-1; clone size: .; CDR3 length: 16; CDR3 protein: CASSYSTGEVATEAFF; CDR3 DNA: TGTGCCAGCAGTTACTCAACGGGGGAGGTTGCCACTGAAGCTTTCTTT
V gene: TRBV19; D gene: TRBD2; J gene: TRBJ2-1; clone size: .; CDR3 length: 17; CDR3 protein: CASSIPRIGLAGDEQFF; CDR3 DNA: TGTGCCAGTAGTATACCTCGGATTGGGCTAGCGGGAGATGAGCAGTTCTTC
V gene: TRBV4-3; D gene: TRBD1; J gene: TRBJ2-1; clone size: .; CDR3 length: 13; CDR3 protein: CASSRTGVDEQFF; CDR3 DNA: TGCGCCAGCAGCCGAACAGGGGTCGATGAGCAGTTCTTC
V gene: TRBV4-3; D gene: TRBD1; J gene: TRBJ1-1; clone size: .; CDR3 length: 14; CDR3 protein: CASSSTAGGTEAFF; CDR3 DNA: TGCGCCAGCAGCTCTACAGCAGGGGGCACTGAAGCTTTCTTT
V gene: TRBV2; D gene: TRBD2; J gene: TRBJ2-3; clone size: once; CDR3 length: 14; CDR3 protein: CASSERLAGHTQYF; CDR3 DNA: TGTGCCAGCAGTGAAAGACTAGCGGGACATACGCAGTATTTT
V gene: TRBV19; D gene: .; J gene: TRBJ1-5; clone size: .; CDR3 length: 14; CDR3 protein: CASSWTVSNQPQHF; CDR3 DNA: TGTGCCAGTTCCTGGACGGTTAGCAATCAGCCCCAGCATTTT